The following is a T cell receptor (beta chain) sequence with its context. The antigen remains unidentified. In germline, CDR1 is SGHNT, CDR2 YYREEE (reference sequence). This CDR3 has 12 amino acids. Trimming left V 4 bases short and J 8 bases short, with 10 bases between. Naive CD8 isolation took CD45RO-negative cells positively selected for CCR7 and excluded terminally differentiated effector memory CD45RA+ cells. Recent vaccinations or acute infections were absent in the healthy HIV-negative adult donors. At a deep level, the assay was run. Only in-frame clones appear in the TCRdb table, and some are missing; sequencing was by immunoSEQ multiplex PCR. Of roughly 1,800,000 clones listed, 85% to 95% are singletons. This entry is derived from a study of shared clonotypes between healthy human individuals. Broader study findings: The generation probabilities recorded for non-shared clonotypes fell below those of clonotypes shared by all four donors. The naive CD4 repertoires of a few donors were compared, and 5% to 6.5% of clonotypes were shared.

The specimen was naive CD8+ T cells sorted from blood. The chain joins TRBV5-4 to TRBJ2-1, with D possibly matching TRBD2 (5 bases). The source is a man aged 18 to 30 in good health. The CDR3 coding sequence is TGTGCCAGCAGCCAACTAGAGTATGAGCAGTTCTTC. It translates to CASSQLEYEQFF.